Below are 2 T cell receptor beta chains sequenced from a single sample in a study of T cells in Graves' hyperthyroidism and ophthalmopathy. Researchers amplified the TCR beta CDR3 regions from RNA transcripts. The study used the HTBI primer set for a first-round RT-PCR of the TCR CDR3. TCRdb called the multiplex PCR reads again in MiXCR, with one record for every CDR3 protein. The sample gives approximately 600,000 distinct CDR3 sequences, more than 11% of which show up once; less than 6% is in the top ten. Sequenced sample: blood. These TCRs come from a woman aged 25 to 39 with Graves' hyperthyroidism that later progressed to Graves' ophthalmopathy.

This clonotype was counted many times. This rearrangement joins TRBV11-2 to TRBJ1-1; 11 bases map to TRBD1. J lost 1 base, V lost 3 bases, and 4 bases had no gene match. Germline CDR1 and CDR2: SGHAT and FQNNGV. This CDR3 has 16 residues. The CDR3 DNA follows: TGTGCCAGCAGCTTCGGGACAGGGGGACGGAACACTGAAGCTTTCTTT. Encoded protein: CASSFGTGGRNTEAFF.

As for this clonotype: Just one base apart from a much larger clone, this may be a read error. V gene TRBV5-5 combines with J gene TRBJ1-2; D remains ambiguous. In germline, CDR1 is SGHKS, CDR2 YYEKEE (reference sequence). This CDR3 region has 13 residues. This CDR3 reads CASHFWTQYGCTF. The DNA for the CDR3 is TGTGCCAGCCACTTCTGGACCCAATATGGCTGCACCTTC.